This T cell receptor beta chain originates from a study of CD8 T cells in ankylosing spondylitis. Study-wide findings and caveats: Within matched ankylosing spondylitis synovial fluid, disease-linked clones were reportedly significantly enriched.

This clonotype turned up a few times. Its antigen is still unknown. CDR1 and CDR2 (germline): LGHNA, YNFKEQ. The CDR3 sequence is 14 residues long. V was shortened by 0 bases and J by 7 bases, with 7 bases between the two germline ends. TCRdb analysed the 5' RACE reads with MiXCR anew, one entry per CDR3 protein. The sample has 350,000 to 450,000 distinct CDR3 sequences, 20% to 25% seen once. The sample taken for sequencing was blood, either unsorted or a sorted T cell fraction (not recorded which). This TCR derives from a male donor with ankylosing spondylitis or in good health (not recorded which). V and J are TRBV4-2 and TRBJ1-6; no definite D call. CDR3: CASSQDGENSPLHF. The CDR3 bases are TGTGCCAGCAGCCAAGATGGGGAGAATTCACCCCTCCACTTT.